This TCR beta chain is from a study of CD4 T cells in relation to SARS-CoV-2 and coronaviruses. Looking at the study overall: After approximately 10 days of antigen culture, PBMC TCR beta CDR3s were sequenced. No peptide or an HIV-1 Nef peptide pool served as negative control. General study points: Monoreactive clones expanded significantly more to SARS-CoV-2 than crossreactive clones did.

Only a few counts were recorded for this clone. Its antigen is as yet unknown. This CDR3 comprises 14 residues. Trimming removed 1 base at V and 4 bases at J, with 11 bases between. Per the germline V gene, CDR1 is SGHDT and CDR2 is YYEEEE. Unexposed donor CD4+ T cells date from about 2011-2018, before the COVID-19 pandemic. CD4+ T cells were isolated from the cells after 10 days of culture. Fresh IL-2 medium replaced half the medium on days 3 and 7. TCRdb's table, derived via immunoSEQ multiplex PCR, lists solely in-frame clones and lacks some. The sample lists 18,000 or so clones; 70% to 80% were seen once.

The specimen sequenced was CD4+ T cells from PBMCs, cultured in vitro. This chain connects TRBV5-6 to TRBJ1-2, with D possibly matching TRBD1 (5 bases). The clonotype comes from a human donor in good health. This chain's CDR3 is CASSLPGMGYGYTF. DNA for the CDR3: TGTGCCAGCAGCTTGCCAGGGATGGGCTATGGCTACACCTTC.